A selection of T cell receptor beta chains follows, all from one sample in a study of blood T cell repertoires in COVID-19. TCRdb's table, derived via immunoSEQ multiplex PCR, lists solely in-frame clones and lacks some. The sample records roughly 400,000 clones, 80% to 90% being singletons. The sample consisted of PBMCs or T cells enriched from blood (not recorded which). The receptors were sampled from a man aged 25 to 40 who had recovered from COVID-19. Each CDR3 is given with its conserved first and last residue. D genes are given only for firm matches. Expanded clones are given a class, and other clones once, few, many or no size at all.

TRBD1	TRBJ1-1	medium-sized	TRBV10-3	CAISELSGTGDVITEAFF	TGTGCCATCAGTGAACTTTCCGGGACAGGGGACGTGATCACTGAAGCTTTCTTT
TRBD1	TRBJ1-5	NA	TRBV11-2	CASSPGTGAHQPQHF	TGTGCCAGCAGCCCCGGAACAGGGGCCCATCAGCCCCAGCATTTT
TRBD2	TRBJ2-3	once	TRBV9	CASSVSGRAVDTQYF	TGTGCCAGCAGCGTCTCAGGGAGGGCCGTAGATACGCAGTATTTT
TRBD2	TRBJ2-7	NA	TRBV19	CASSLGLARAYEQYF	TGTGCCAGTAGTCTGGGACTAGCGCGAGCCTACGAGCAGTACTTC
NA	TRBJ1-5	once	TRBV5-5	CASSLTGIGGADQPQHF	TGTGCCAGCAGCTTGACAGGGATTGGGGGGGCGGATCAGCCCCAGCATTTT
NA	TRBJ2-3	NA	TRBV5-5	CASSLRQGTDTQYF	TGTGCCAGCAGCTTGAGGCAGGGGACAGATACGCAGTATTTT
NA	TRBJ1-2	NA	TRBV20-1	CILSGNYGYTF	TGCATCCTGTCCGGGAATTATGGCTACACCTTC
NA	TRBJ2-2	few	TRBV7-2	CASSLVGRSPRLGELFF	TGTGCCAGCAGCTTAGTTGGGAGGTCCCCACGGTTAGGGGAGCTGTTTTTT
NA	TRBJ1-6	NA	TRBV12-1	CASTYRVPGYNSPLHF	TGTGCCAGCACTTACAGGGTCCCTGGCTATAATTCACCCCTCCACTTT
NA	TRBJ1-2	NA	TRBV4-2	CASSQDGGYGYTF	TGTGCCAGCAGCCAGGACGGAGGGTATGGCTACACCTTC
TRBD1	TRBJ1-5	NA	TRBV28	CASSLWQGGQPQHF	TGTGCCAGCAGTTTGTGGCAGGGGGGACAGCCCCAGCATTTT
TRBD1	TRBJ2-7	NA	TRBV7-9	CASSLARPGQGVHEQYF	TGTGCCAGCAGCTTAGCCCGTCCGGGACAGGGCGTCCACGAGCAGTACTTC
TRBD2	TRBJ2-7	few	TRBV7-2	CASSFVLAGGLSYEQYF	TGTGCCAGCAGCTTCGTACTAGCGGGAGGGCTCTCCTACGAGCAGTACTTC
NA	TRBJ2-1	NA	TRBV7-9	CASSLGVGAFRDEQFF	TGTGCCAGCAGCTTAGGGGTAGGGGCCTTTAGGGATGAGCAGTTCTTC
NA	TRBJ1-2	NA	TRBV6-5	CASSYGQGSYGYTF	TGTGCCAGCAGTTATGGCCAGGGGAGCTATGGCTACACCTTC
TRBD1	TRBJ1-1	NA	TRBV11-2	CASSTGTGEYTEAFF	TGTGCCAGCAGCACTGGAACAGGGGAATACACTGAAGCTTTCTTT
NA	TRBJ1-3	NA	TRBV7-2	CASSLFLGTAGNTIYF	TGTGCCAGCAGTCTTTTCCTCGGGACTGCTGGAAACACCATATATTTT
NA	TRBJ1-4	NA	TRBV28	CASSRQSSLLFF	TGTGCCAGCAGCAGACAGAGCTCCTTACTGTTTTTT
NA	TRBJ1-6	NA	TRBV6-1	CASSPGGMGSPLHF	TGTGCCAGCAGCCCCGGGGGTATGGGTTCACCCCTCCACTTT